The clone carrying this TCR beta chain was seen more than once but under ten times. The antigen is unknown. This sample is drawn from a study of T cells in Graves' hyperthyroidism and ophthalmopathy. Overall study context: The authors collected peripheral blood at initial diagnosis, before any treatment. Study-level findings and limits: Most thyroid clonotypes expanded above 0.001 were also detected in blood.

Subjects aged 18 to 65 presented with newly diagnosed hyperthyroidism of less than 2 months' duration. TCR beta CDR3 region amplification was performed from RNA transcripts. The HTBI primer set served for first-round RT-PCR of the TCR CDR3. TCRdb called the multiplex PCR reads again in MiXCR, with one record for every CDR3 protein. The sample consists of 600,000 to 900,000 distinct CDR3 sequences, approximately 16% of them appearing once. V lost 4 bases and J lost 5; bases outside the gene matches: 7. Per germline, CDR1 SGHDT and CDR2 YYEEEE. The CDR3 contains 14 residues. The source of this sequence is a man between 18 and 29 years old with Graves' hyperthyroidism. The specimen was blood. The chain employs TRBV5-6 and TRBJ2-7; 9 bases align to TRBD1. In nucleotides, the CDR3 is TGTGCCAGCAGCCTCATAGGGACAGGGAACGAGCAGTACTTC. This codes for CASSLIGTGNEQYF.